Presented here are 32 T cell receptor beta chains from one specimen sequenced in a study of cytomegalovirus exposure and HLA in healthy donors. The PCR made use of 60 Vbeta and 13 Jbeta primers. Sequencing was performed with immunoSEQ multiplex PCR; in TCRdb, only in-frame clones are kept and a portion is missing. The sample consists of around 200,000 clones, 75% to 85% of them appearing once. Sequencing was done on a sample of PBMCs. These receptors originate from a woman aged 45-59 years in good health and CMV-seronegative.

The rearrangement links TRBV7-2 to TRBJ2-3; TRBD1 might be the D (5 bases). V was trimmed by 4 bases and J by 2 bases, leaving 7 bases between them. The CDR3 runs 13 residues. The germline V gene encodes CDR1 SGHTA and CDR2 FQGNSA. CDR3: CASSSQVTDTQYF. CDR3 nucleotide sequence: TGTGCCAGCAGCTCACAGGTCACAGATACGCAGTATTTT.

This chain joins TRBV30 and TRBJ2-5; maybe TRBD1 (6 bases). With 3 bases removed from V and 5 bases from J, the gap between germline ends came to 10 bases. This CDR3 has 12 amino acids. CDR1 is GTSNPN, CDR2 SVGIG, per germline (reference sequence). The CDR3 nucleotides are TGTGCCTGGAGCAGGGGCTTGGAGACCCAGTACTTC. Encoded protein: CAWSRGLETQYF.

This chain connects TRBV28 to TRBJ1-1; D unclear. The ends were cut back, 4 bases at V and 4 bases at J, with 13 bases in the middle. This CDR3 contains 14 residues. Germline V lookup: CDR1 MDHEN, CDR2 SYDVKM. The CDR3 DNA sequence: TGTGCCAGCAGTTATCTGGGCGAGGGCACTGAAGCTTTCTTT. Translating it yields CASSYLGEGTEAFF.

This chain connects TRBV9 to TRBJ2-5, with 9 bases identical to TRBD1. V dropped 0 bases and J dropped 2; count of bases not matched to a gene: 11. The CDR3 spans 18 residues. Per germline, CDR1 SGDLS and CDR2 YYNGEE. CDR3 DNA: TGTGCCAGCAGCGTAGGGTGGACAGGGGAAGGGTCGCAAGAGACCCAGTACTTC. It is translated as CASSVGWTGEGSQETQYF.

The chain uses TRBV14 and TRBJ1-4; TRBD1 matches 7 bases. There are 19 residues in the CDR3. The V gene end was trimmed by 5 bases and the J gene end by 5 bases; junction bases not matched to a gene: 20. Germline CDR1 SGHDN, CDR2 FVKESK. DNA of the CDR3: TGTGCCAGCAGCAAAAACCGACAGGGAGAGCCTCTAAGGAATGAAAAACTGTTTTTT. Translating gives CASSKNRQGEPLRNEKLFF.

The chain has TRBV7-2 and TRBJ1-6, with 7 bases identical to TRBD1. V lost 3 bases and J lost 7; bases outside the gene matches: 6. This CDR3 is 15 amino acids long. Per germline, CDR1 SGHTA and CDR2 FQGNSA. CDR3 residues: CASSFYPRGNSPLHF. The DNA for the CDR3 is TGTGCCAGCAGCTTTTATCCCAGGGGGAATTCACCCCTCCACTTT.

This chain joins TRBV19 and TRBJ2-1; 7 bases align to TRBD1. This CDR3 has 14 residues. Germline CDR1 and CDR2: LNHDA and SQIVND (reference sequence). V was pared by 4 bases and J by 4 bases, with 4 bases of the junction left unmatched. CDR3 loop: CASSKGQVYNEQFF. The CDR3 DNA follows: TGTGCCAGTAGTAAAGGACAGGTTTACAATGAGCAGTTCTTC.

In nucleotides, the CDR3 is TGCGCCAGCAGCCAAGATCTCAGCTCCTCCCTAGCGAATCAGCCCCAGCATTTT. Its protein product is CASSQDLSSSLANQPQHF. The V and J genes are TRBV4-1 and TRBJ1-5; no reliable D call. CDR3 length: 18 residues. Germline V gene data show CDR1 as MGHRA and CDR2 as YSYEKL. Between the trimmed V and J ends, which lost 0 bases and 4 bases, there was a span of 19 bases.

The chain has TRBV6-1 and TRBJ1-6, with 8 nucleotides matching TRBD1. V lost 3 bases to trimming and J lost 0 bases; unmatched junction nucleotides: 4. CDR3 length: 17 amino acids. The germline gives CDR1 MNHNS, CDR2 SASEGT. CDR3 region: CASSEWTGSSYNSPLHF. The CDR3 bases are TGTGCCAGCAGTGAGTGGACAGGGTCCTCCTATAATTCACCCCTCCACTTT.

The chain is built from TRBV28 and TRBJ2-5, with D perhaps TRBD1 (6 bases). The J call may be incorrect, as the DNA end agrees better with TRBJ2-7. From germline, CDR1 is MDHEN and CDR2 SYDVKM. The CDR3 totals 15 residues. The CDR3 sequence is CASTRKAQGPNEQYF. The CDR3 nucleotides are TGTGCCAGCACCCGAAAGGCCCAGGGGCCTAACGAGCAGTACTTC.

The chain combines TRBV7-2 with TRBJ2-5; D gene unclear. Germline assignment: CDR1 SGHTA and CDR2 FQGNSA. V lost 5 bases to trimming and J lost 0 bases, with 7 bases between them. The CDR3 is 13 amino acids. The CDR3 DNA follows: TGTGCCAGCAGCCCGGTAGACCAAGAGACCCAGTACTTC. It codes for CASSPVDQETQYF. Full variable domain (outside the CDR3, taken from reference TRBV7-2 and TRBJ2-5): GAGVSQSPSNKVTEKGKDVELRCDPISGHTALYWYRQSLGQGLEFLIYFQGNSAPDKSGLPSDRFSAERTGGSVSTLTIQRTQQEDSAVYLCASSPVDQETQYFGPGTRLLVL.

The CDR3 nucleotides read TGTGCCAGCAGCTTAGGCCCTACTAGAATGGCCGGGGAGCTGTTTTTT. Translated: CASSLGPTRMAGELFF. This chain connects TRBV7-8 to TRBJ2-2; D perhaps matches TRBD2 (5 bases). Germline assignment: CDR1 SGHVS and CDR2 FQNEAQ. V lost 1 base and J 6 bases, leaving 15 bases between the germline ends. The CDR3 consists of 16 residues.

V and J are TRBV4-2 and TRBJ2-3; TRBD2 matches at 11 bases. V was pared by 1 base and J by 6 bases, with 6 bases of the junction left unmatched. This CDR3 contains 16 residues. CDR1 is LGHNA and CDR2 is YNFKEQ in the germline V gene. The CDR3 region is CASSQVGSGGVDTQYF. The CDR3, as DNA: TGTGCCAGCAGCCAAGTAGGTAGCGGGGGGGTGGATACGCAGTATTTT.

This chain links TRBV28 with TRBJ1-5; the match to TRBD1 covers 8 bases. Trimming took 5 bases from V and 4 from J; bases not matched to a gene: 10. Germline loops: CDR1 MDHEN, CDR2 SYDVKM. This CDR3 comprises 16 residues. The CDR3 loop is CASSPTQGAGNQPQHF. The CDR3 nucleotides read TGTGCCAGCAGTCCCACCCAGGGGGCTGGTAATCAGCCCCAGCATTTT. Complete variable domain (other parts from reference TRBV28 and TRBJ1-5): DVKVTQSSRYLVKRTGEKVFLECVQDMDHENMFWYRQDPGLGLRLIYFSYDVKMKEKGDIPEGYSVSREKKERFSLILESASTNQTSMYLCASSPTQGAGNQPQHFGDGTRLSIL.

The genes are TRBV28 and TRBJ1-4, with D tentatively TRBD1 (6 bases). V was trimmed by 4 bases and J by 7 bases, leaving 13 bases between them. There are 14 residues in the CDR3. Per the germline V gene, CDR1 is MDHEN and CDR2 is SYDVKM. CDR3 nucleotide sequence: TGTGCCAGCAGTTACGGGGGGCTCGGTGAAAAACTGTTTTTT. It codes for CASSYGGLGEKLFF.

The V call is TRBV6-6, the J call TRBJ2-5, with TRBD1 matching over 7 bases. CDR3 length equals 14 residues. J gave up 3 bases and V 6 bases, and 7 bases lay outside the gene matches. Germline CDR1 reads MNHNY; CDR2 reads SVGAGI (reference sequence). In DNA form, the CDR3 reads TGTGCCAGCAGGCGCCGGGACAGTAAAGAGACCCAGTACTTC. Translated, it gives CASRRRDSKETQYF.

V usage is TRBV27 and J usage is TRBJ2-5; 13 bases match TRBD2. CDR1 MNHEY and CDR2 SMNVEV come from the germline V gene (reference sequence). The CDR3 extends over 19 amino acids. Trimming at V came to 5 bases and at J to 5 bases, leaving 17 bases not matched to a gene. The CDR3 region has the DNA TGTGCCAGCAGTCCCCGGACTAGCGGGAGCGTCGTTTCTGGGGAGACCCAGTACTTC. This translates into CASSPRTSGSVVSGETQYF.

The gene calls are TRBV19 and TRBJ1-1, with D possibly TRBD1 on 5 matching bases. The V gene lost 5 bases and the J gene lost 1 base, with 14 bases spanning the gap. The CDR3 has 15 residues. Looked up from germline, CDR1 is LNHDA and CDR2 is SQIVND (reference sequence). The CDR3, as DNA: TGTGCCAGTAGTGCAGGGAATGGCCGGAACACTGAAGCTTTCTTT. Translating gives CASSAGNGRNTEAFF.

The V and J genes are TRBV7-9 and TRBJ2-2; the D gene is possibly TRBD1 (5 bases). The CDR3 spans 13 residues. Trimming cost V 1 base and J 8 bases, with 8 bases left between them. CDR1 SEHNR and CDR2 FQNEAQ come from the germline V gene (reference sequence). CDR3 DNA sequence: TGTGCCAGCAGCTTAGGACAGAAAGGGGAGCTGTTTTTT. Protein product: CASSLGQKGELFF.

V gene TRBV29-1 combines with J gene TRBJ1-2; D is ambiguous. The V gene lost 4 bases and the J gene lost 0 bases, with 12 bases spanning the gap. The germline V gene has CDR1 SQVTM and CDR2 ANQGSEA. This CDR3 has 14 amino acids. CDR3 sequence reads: CSVVGGQANYGYTF. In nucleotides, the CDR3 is TGCAGCGTTGTCGGTGGGCAAGCTAACTATGGCTACACCTTC.

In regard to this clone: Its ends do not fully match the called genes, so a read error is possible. The CDR3 DNA is TGTTCCAGCAGCACCAAGGGGCATGGAGATACGCAGTATTTT. This sequence encodes CSSSTKGHGDTQYF. V gene TRBV7-9 combines with J gene TRBJ2-3; maybe TRBD1 (5 bases). Germline values: CDR1 SEHNR, CDR2 FQNEAQ (reference sequence). This CDR3 region has 14 residues.

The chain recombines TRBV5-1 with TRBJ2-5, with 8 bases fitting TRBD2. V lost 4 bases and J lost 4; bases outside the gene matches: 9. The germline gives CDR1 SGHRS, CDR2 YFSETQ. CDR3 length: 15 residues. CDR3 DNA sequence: TGCGCCAGCAGCCGCGACGGGGGGGCTCTAGAGACCCAGTACTTC. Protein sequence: CASSRDGGALETQYF.

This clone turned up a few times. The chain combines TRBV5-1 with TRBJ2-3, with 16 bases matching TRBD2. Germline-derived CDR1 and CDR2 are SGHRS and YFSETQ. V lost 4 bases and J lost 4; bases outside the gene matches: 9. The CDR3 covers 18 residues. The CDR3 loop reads CASSGTSGRASAADTQYF. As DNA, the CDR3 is TGCGCCAGCAGCGGGACTAGCGGGAGGGCCTCGGCGGCAGATACGCAGTATTTT.

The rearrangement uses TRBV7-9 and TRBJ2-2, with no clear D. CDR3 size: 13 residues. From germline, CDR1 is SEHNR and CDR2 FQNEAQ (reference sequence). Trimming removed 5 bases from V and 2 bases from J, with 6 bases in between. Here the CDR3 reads CASSTSNTGELFF. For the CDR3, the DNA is TGTGCCAGCAGCACTTCTAACACCGGGGAGCTGTTTTTT.

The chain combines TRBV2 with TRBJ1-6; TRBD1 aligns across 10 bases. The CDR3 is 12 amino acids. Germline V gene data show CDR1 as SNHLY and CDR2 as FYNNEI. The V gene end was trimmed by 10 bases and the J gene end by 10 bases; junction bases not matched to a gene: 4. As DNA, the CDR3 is TGTGCCAACGGGACAGGGGACTCACCCCTCCACTTT. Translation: CANGTGDSPLHF.

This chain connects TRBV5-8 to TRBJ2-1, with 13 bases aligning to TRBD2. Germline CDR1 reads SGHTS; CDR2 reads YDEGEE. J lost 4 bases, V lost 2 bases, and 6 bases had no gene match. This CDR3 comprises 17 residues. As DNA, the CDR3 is TGTGCCAGCAGCTTCTCCGGGACTAGCGGGACTTACAATGAGCAGTTCTTC. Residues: CASSFSGTSGTYNEQFF. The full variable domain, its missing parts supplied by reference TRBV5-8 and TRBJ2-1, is EAGVTQSPTHLIKTRGQQATLRCSPISGHTSVYWYQQALGLGLQFLLWYDEGEERNRGNFPPRFSGRQFPNYSSELNVNALELEDSALYLCASSFSGTSGTYNEQFFGPGTRLTVL.

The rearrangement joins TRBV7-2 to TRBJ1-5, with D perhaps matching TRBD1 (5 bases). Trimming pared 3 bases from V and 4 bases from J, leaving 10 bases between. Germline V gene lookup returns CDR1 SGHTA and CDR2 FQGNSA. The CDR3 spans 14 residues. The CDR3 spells CASSLVQGNQPQHF. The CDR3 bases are TGTGCCAGCAGCTTGGTCCAGGGAAATCAGCCCCAGCATTTT. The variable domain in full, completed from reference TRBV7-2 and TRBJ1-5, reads GAGVSQSPSNKVTEKGKDVELRCDPISGHTALYWYRQSLGQGLEFLIYFQGNSAPDKSGLPSDRFSAERTGGSVSTLTIQRTQQEDSAVYLCASSLVQGNQPQHFGDGTRLSIL.

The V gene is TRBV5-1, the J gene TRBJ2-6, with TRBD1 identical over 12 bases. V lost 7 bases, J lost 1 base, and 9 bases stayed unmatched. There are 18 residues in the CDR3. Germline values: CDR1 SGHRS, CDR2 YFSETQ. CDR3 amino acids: CASGPRDRGRSGANVLTF. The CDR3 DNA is TGCGCCAGCGGGCCGAGGGACAGGGGGCGTTCTGGGGCCAACGTCCTGACTTTC.

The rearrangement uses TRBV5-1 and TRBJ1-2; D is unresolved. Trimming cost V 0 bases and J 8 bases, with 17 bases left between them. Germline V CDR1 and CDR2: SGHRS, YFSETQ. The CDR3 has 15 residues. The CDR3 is CASSLAISSGWGYTF. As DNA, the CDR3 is TGCGCCAGCAGCTTGGCCATTTCGTCGGGGTGGGGCTACACCTTC. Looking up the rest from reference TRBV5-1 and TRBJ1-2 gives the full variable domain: KAGVTQTPRYLIKTRGQQVTLSCSPISGHRSVSWYQQTPGQGLQFLFEYFSETQRNKGNFPGRFSGRQFSNSRSEMNVSTLELGDSALYLCASSLAISSGWGYTFGSGTRLTVV.

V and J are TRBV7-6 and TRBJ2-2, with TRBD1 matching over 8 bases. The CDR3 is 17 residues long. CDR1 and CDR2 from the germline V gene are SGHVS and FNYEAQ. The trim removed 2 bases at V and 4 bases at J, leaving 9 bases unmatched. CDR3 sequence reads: CASSLSPQGAVTGELFF. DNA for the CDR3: TGTGCCAGCAGCTTAAGCCCGCAGGGGGCGGTCACCGGGGAGCTGTTTTTT.

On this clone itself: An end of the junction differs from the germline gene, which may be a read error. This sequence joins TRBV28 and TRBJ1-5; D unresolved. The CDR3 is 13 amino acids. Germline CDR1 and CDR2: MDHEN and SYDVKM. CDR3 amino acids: CAGSLSKNQPQHF. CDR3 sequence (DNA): TGTGCCGGCAGTTTGAGTAAAAATCAGCCCCAGCATTTT.

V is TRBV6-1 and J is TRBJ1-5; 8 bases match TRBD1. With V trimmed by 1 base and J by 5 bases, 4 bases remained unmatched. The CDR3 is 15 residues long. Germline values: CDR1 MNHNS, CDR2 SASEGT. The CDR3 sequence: CASSEGTGFDQPQHF. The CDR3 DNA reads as TGTGCCAGCAGTGAAGGGACAGGGTTTGATCAGCCCCAGCATTTT.